These T cell receptor beta chains were read from a single sample in a study of immune evolution from preneoplasia to lung adenocarcinoma. The assay was immunoSEQ multiplex PCR, and TCRdb's table has in-frame clones only and misses some. Of roughly 8,300 clones listed, approximately 85% are singletons. Sequenced material: FFPE minimally invasive lung adenocarcinoma tissue. Receptor source: a person aged 70 to 80 with lung adenocarcinoma. Both conserved end residues are part of each CDR3. Fields, in order: clone size, J gene, V gene, CDR3 protein. A clone size is listed for some rows: how often the clone was seen (once, few, many), or a class if it is expanded.

>-|TRBJ2-7|TRBV30
CAWGTSAWGTALYEQYF
>-|TRBJ2-3|TRBV7-2
CASSLAGGPNEDTQYF
>once|TRBJ2-1|TRBV29-1
CSVLDIFQFF
>once|TRBJ1-6|TRBV9
CASSERQWNSPLHF
>-|TRBJ2-7|TRBV5-5
CASSGRDRTISYEQYF
>-|TRBJ2-3|TRBV27
CASWVASDTQYF
>few|TRBJ2-5|TRBV7-3
CASSPGGGETQYF
>-|TRBJ2-1|TRBV10-1
CASSEAGGWNEQFF
>-|TRBJ1-6|TRBV30
CAWTGQTHSPLHF
>-|TRBJ1-1|TRBV2
CASRDGDTGEAFF
>-|TRBJ1-6|TRBV7-2
CASRAGANSPLHF
>once|TRBJ2-6|TRBV10-3
CAMQGAGANVLTF
>once|TRBJ2-2|TRBV6-4
CASRKDRANTGELFF
>-|TRBJ2-7|TRBV6-5
CASSYSRGSAYEQYF
>-|TRBJ2-1|TRBV18
CASSHQGLAGGPTANNEQFF
>-|TRBJ2-1|TRBV19
CASRGQPTYNEQFF
>-|TRBJ1-5|TRBV4-2
CASSPQYSNQPQHF
>-|TRBJ2-7|TRBV7-6
CASSLVLGSEQYF